The 5 T cell receptor beta chains below all came from one sample that was sequenced in a study of blood T cell repertoires in COVID-19. Sequencing used immunoSEQ multiplex PCR; TCRdb keeps in-frame clones, though not all of them. This sample has more than 200,000 clones; about 87% occur once, and the top ten carry over 5%. The sample was peripheral blood. Source of these receptors: a woman aged 60-75 years with COVID-19, enrolled during active disease.

This rearrangement joins TRBV5-1 to TRBJ1-1; D is possibly TRBD1 (5 bases). V was shortened by 4 bases and J by 1 base, with 11 bases between the two germline ends. The CDR3 sequence is 14 residues long. Looked up from germline, CDR1 is SGHRS and CDR2 is YFSETQ. CDR3 sequence: CASSRPGENTEAFF. CDR3 DNA: TGCGCCAGCAGCCGTCCGGGGGAGAACACTGAAGCTTTCTTT.

CDR3 nucleotide sequence: TGTGCCTGGATGCGAGGCCTCGACACTGAAGCTTTCTTT. Protein: CAWMRGLDTEAFF. The chain links TRBV30 to TRBJ1-1; D gene ambiguous. CDR3 size: 13 residues. Trimming stripped 4 bases from V and 3 bases from J, with 12 bases between. Germline V gene lookup returns CDR1 GTSNPN and CDR2 SVGIG (reference sequence).

This chain connects TRBV19 to TRBJ1-5; D is possibly TRBD1 (5 bases). CDR1 is LNHDA and CDR2 is SQIVND in the germline V gene (reference sequence). The V end lost 6 bases, the J end lost 4 bases, and 13 bases lay between the germline ends. This CDR3 region has 14 residues. The CDR3, as DNA: TGTGCCAGTAGCCTAGGGGCAGCAAATCAGCCCCAGCATTTT. Protein sequence: CASSLGAANQPQHF.

There are a few counts of this clone. The chain combines TRBV7-8 with TRBJ2-7, with 8 bases fitting TRBD1. After removal of 5 bases from V and 2 bases from J, the junction contained 5 bases not matched to a gene. The germline V gene has CDR1 SGHVS and CDR2 FQNEAQ. This CDR3 is 14 amino acids long. CDR3: CASSRGQGAYEQYF. The DNA for the CDR3 is TGTGCCAGCAGCCGAGGACAGGGCGCCTACGAGCAGTACTTC.

The chain carries TRBV28 and TRBJ2-3; TRBD2 might be the D (6 bases). The CDR3 consists of 15 residues. The V end was cut by 5 bases, the J end by 1 base, with 13 bases between. Per germline, CDR1 MDHEN and CDR2 SYDVKM. For the CDR3, the DNA is TGTGCCAGCAGTCTACGAGGCGGGGGCACAGATACGCAGTATTTT. Its protein product is CASSLRGGGTDTQYF.